This T cell receptor (beta chain) was recovered during a study of neurological immune-mediated disorders. Study-wide results and limits: Expanded clones shared no CDR3 amino acid sequences across subjects, suggesting private repertoires in all groups. Whereas HTLV-1-associated myelopathy showed the most TCR clonal expansion, multiple sclerosis showed the least, with levels below those of healthy controls.

The method for making cDNA was 5'RACE, and it used 10-nucleotide random UMIs. TCRdb ran MiXCR on the 5' RACE reads and lists one entry per CDR3 protein. The profile shows some 37,000 distinct CDR3 sequences, 9% to 12% of them singletons. CDR3 length: 15 residues. CDR1 is SGHDN, CDR2 FVKESK, per germline. Deletions cut 0 bases from V and 6 bases from J, with 15 bases between. For the unsorted libraries, 2 million PBMCs stored at -80 C served as input. This clonotype came up many times. What it binds is not known. Material: PBMCs. This clonotype was obtained from a woman aged 25 to 39 with HTLV-1-associated myelopathy (HAM/TSP). This rearrangement joins TRBV14 to TRBJ2-7, with D tentatively TRBD2 (7 bases). CDR3 region: CASSQDHSRGREQYF. The CDR3 DNA reads TGTGCCAGCAGCCAAGATCACTCGCGGGGGCGCGAGCAGTACTTC.